The sequence of this T cell receptor beta chain was determined in a study of T cells in Graves' hyperthyroidism and ophthalmopathy. TCR beta CDR3 region amplification was performed from RNA transcripts. Using the HTBI primer set, a first-round RT-PCR was run on the TCR CDR3. MiXCR was run by TCRdb on the multiplex PCR reads, yielding one entry per CDR3 protein. The profile covers around 350,000 distinct CDR3 sequences, with 13% to 15% appearing a single time and roughly a fifth taken by the ten largest. The CDR3 has 12 amino acids. Trimming stripped 1 base from V and 9 bases from J, with 7 bases between. The germline V gene has CDR1 MNHNS and CDR2 SASEGT.

What was sequenced was blood. The chain uses TRBV6-1 and TRBJ2-1; tentative D call: TRBD2 (5 bases). The receptor's source is a woman aged 55 to 70 with Graves' ophthalmopathy. The CDR3 sequence: CASSEVRGEQFF. CDR3 nucleotide sequence: TGTGCCAGCAGTGAAGTCCGGGGTGAGCAGTTCTTC.